This TCR beta chain was sequenced for a study of vaccination and CD4 T cells after COVID-19. Study-wide context: Everyone enrolled got two doses of BNT162b2 or mRNA-1273 vaccine. Post-COVID sampling occurred a median roughly 100 days after diagnosis (range 35 to 161). Study findings and constraints: Counts of SARS-CoV-2-reactive clonotypes had a median that went from roughly 21 to 40, a nonsignificant change.

Between the trimmed V and J ends, which lost 2 bases and 6 bases, there was a span of 14 bases. The CDR3 spans 15 residues. In germline, CDR1 is MRHNA, CDR2 SNTAGT. Time point specified: late sampling 161 to 241 days after vaccination in three convalescent patients. Remarks on this clonotype: The antigen is undetermined.

TCRdb itself ran the PCR reads through MiXCR, one entry per CDR3 protein. The sample contains 25,000 to 30,000 distinct CDR3 sequences, 50% of which appear only once. Sample: CD4+ T cells from blood, taken about 7 months after SARS-CoV-2 vaccination. The TCR originated in a human donor who had recovered from COVID-19. This rearrangement joins TRBV6-4 to TRBJ2-1, with D tentatively TRBD2 (5 bases). CDR3 in DNA: TGTGCCAGCAGTGACGCTACTAGTTTCCCCAATGAGCAGTTCTTC. It translates to CASSDATSFPNEQFF.